Following are 29 T cell receptor beta chains from one sample sequenced in a study of tumor-infiltrating lymphocytes in localized non-small cell lung cancer. Clones were read by immunoSEQ multiplex PCR, and TCRdb kept only the in-frame ones, dropping some. The table includes 13,000 or so clones, about four fifths detected once. Sample: lung tumor tissue. The receptors originated from a human donor with non-small cell lung cancer.

The chain has TRBV7-9 and TRBJ2-5; D might be TRBD2 (6 bases). Trimming took off 5 bases at V and 5 bases at J, with 15 bases between the two ends. Looked up from germline, CDR1 is SEHNR and CDR2 is FQNEAQ (reference sequence). This CDR3 contains 14 residues. The CDR3 DNA reads as TGTGCCAGCAGCCGCGAAGGAGGGCGGGAGACCCAGTACTTC. This gives the protein CASSREGGRETQYF.

This rearrangement joins TRBV4-2 to TRBJ1-1; 9 positions agree with TRBD1. J was trimmed by 5 bases and V by 5 bases; bases with no gene match: 6. CDR3 size: 14 residues. Germline V gene sequence: CDR1 LGHNA, CDR2 YNFKEQ. The CDR3 coding sequence is TGTGCCAGCAGCGTACAGGGGGCCGGTACTGAAGCTTTCTTT. It yields the protein CASSVQGAGTEAFF.

This clone has only a few counts. The gene calls are TRBV5-1 and TRBJ2-3; possibly TRBD2 for D (5 bases). In germline, CDR1 is SGHRS, CDR2 YFSETQ. With 7 bases removed from V and 9 bases from J, the gap between germline ends came to 15 bases. The CDR3 is 12 residues long. Here the CDR3 reads CASYISGGTQYF. The DNA for the CDR3 is TGCGCCAGCTACATTTCTGGAGGCACGCAGTATTTT.

CDR3 sequence: CASSSTGQGYNEQFF. The CDR3 DNA is TGTGCCAGCAGTTCTACCGGACAGGGTTACAATGAGCAGTTCTTC. This sequence joins TRBV6-5 and TRBJ2-1, with TRBD1 matching 8 bases. Losses at the gene ends were 4 bases for V and 4 bases for J; bases not matched to a gene: 6. The CDR3 contains 15 residues. Germline lookup yields CDR1 MNHEY and CDR2 SVGAGI.

The chain employs TRBV7-2 and TRBJ2-7, with 7 nucleotides matching TRBD2. Germline-derived CDR1 and CDR2 are SGHTA and FQGNSA. V lost 7 bases, J lost 2 bases, and 8 bases stayed unmatched. CDR3 length equals 14 residues. The CDR3 is CASTLISGAYEQYF. CDR3 nucleotide sequence: TGTGCCAGCACCTTGATAAGCGGGGCCTACGAGCAGTACTTC.

The chain couples TRBV7-9 to TRBJ2-7, with D maybe TRBD1 (6 bases). In germline, CDR1 is SEHNR, CDR2 FQNEAQ (reference sequence). Trimming removed 2 bases at V and 0 bases at J, with 8 bases between. CDR3 size: 14 residues. CDR3 coding DNA: TGTGCCAGCAGCTTACGGGACAACTCCTACGAGCAGTACTTC. Its translation: CASSLRDNSYEQYF.

The V gene is TRBV2, the J gene TRBJ2-5, with 7 nucleotides matching TRBD1. Germline-derived CDR1 and CDR2 are SNHLY and FYNNEI. The CDR3 runs 14 residues. The J segment lost 3 bases and the V segment lost 5 bases, leaving 6 bases of the junction unmatched. For the CDR3, the DNA is TGTGCCAGCAGTCCCCCCGGGACAGAAGAGACCCAGTACTTC. This codes for CASSPPGTEETQYF.

The chain employs TRBV5-1 and TRBJ2-2, with D hard to call. Germline CDR1 SGHRS, CDR2 YFSETQ. CDR3 length: 17 residues. V lost 0 bases and J 2 bases, leaving 14 bases between the germline ends. The CDR3, as DNA: TGCGCCAGCAGCTTGGGACACCGCGACCCTAACACCGGGGAGCTGTTTTTT. The encoded protein is CASSLGHRDPNTGELFF.

This clone was seen more than once but under ten times. The rearrangement links TRBV5-6 to TRBJ2-6; D tentatively fits TRBD1 or TRBD2 (5 bases each). Germline values: CDR1 SGHDT, CDR2 YYEEEE. This CDR3 contains 15 residues. Trimming shortened V by 7 bases and J by 0 bases, and 11 bases separated the two germline ends. The DNA for the CDR3 is TGTGCCAGCGGAAAGGGGACCTCTGGGGCCAACGTCCTGACTTTC. Its translation is CASGKGTSGANVLTF.

This clone has just a few counts. This CDR3 reads CASSPPGRLIQETQYF. CDR3 in DNA: TGTGCCAGCAGCCCGCCCGGGCGATTGATTCAAGAGACCCAGTACTTC. The V call is TRBV7-2, the J call TRBJ2-5; D ambiguous. The length of the CDR3 is 16 residues. With 5 bases removed from V and 2 bases from J, the gap between germline ends came to 18 bases. CDR1 and CDR2 (germline): SGHTA, FQGNSA.

This clone has a handful of counts. The rearrangement joins TRBV27 to TRBJ1-2; a weak D match, TRBD1 (5 bases). The CDR3 spans 18 residues. Trimming pared 0 bases from V and 4 bases from J, leaving 21 bases between. Germline V gives CDR1 MNHEY, CDR2 SMNVEV (reference sequence). CDR3 DNA: TGTGCCAGCAGTTTATCCCCGTGGAGGGGAGAGGGCTTCTATGGCTACACCTTC. It encodes CASSLSPWRGEGFYGYTF.

In nucleotides, the CDR3 is TGTGCCAGCACCCAAGGTATCTCTGGAAACACCATATATTTT. Protein sequence: CASTQGISGNTIYF. The chain employs TRBV7-9 and TRBJ1-3; D gene unclear. Germline loops: CDR1 SEHNR, CDR2 FQNEAQ (reference sequence). The CDR3 spans 14 residues. Trimming pared 7 bases from V and 0 bases from J, leaving 10 bases between.

The gene calls are TRBV7-9 and TRBJ1-6, with D maybe TRBD1 (5 bases). V was shortened by 1 base and J by 3 bases, with 10 bases between the two germline ends. The germline V gene has CDR1 SEHNR and CDR2 FQNEAQ (reference sequence). The CDR3 contains 16 residues. The CDR3 loop is CASSLGQGFYNSPLHF. CDR3 sequence (DNA): TGTGCCAGCAGCTTAGGGCAGGGATTCTATAATTCACCCCTCCACTTT.

The chain recombines TRBV6-5 with TRBJ1-2, with 7 bases that match TRBD1. The CDR3 has 13 amino acids. Germline CDR1 reads MNHEY; CDR2 reads SVGAGI. Germline trimming cut 11 bases from V and 2 bases from J; bases unmatched to any gene: 8. The CDR3 protein is CAARDRTNYGYTF. The CDR3 nucleotides are TGTGCCGCCCGGGACAGAACGAACTATGGCTACACCTTC.

There are a few counts of this clone. The chain uses TRBV2 and TRBJ2-7; 10 positions agree with TRBD2. Germline CDR1 is SNHLY and CDR2 is FYNNEI. The V and J ends lost 7 bases and 4 bases, in that order; junction bases with no gene match: 4. CDR3 length: 13 residues. The CDR3 coding sequence is TGTGCCAGCATAGCGGGGGGAGGATACGAGCAGTACTTC. Protein: CASIAGGGYEQYF. Filled out from reference TRBV2 and TRBJ2-7, the complete variable domain reads EPEVTQTPSHQVTQMGQEVILRCVPISNHLYFYWYRQILGQKVEFLVSFYNNEISEKSEIFDDQFSVERPDGSNFTLKIRSTKLEDSAMYFCASIAGGGYEQYFGPGTRLTVT.

The chain couples TRBV27 to TRBJ2-7, with D possibly being TRBD1 (6 bases). CDR3 length: 16 amino acids. In germline, CDR1 is MNHEY, CDR2 SMNVEV (reference sequence). The germline V and J ends were trimmed by 0 bases and 0 bases, with 12 bases remaining between them. The CDR3: CASSLSYRVSSYEQYF. The CDR3 DNA is TGTGCCAGCAGTTTATCGTACAGGGTTAGCTCCTACGAGCAGTACTTC.

This chain joins TRBV2 and TRBJ2-1; D is ambiguous. This CDR3 comprises 15 residues. The V gene lost 1 base and the J gene lost 5 bases, with 12 bases spanning the gap. Germline assignment: CDR1 SNHLY and CDR2 FYNNEI. The CDR3 sequence is CASSEGALWNNEQFF. In DNA form, the CDR3 reads TGTGCCAGCAGTGAAGGGGCCCTGTGGAACAATGAGCAGTTCTTC.

In its sample, this clone was seen a few times. This chain connects TRBV2 to TRBJ1-3; D not resolved. V lost 5 bases to trimming and J lost 2 bases, with 10 bases between them. The CDR3 sequence is 14 residues long. Germline CDR1 and CDR2: SNHLY and FYNNEI. DNA for the CDR3: TGTGCCAGCAGTTTTCTGGGAACTGGAAACACCATATATTTT. It encodes CASSFLGTGNTIYF.

The chain employs TRBV28 and TRBJ1-2; tentative D call: TRBD1 (5 bases). The CDR3 sequence is 15 residues long. V lost 5 bases to trimming and J lost 8 bases, with 21 bases between them. In germline, CDR1 is MDHEN, CDR2 SYDVKM. CDR3 residues: CASSPSLGRDLGYTF. The CDR3 DNA sequence: TGTGCCAGCAGTCCCTCCCTCGGACGGGACCTCGGCTACACCTTC.

This chain joins TRBV2 and TRBJ1-2, with D maybe TRBD1 (6 bases). Germline-derived CDR1 and CDR2 are SNHLY and FYNNEI. The CDR3 contains 17 residues. V lost 8 bases and J 0 bases, leaving 22 bases between the germline ends. CDR3 in DNA: TGTGCCAGCCGTCCGGGGTTTGGGACAACGGCTAACTATGGCTACACCTTC. It translates to CASRPGFGTTANYGYTF.

The rearrangement uses TRBV19 and TRBJ2-3; maybe TRBD2 (6 bases). This CDR3 comprises 14 residues. The V end was cut by 4 bases, the J end by 6 bases, with 14 bases between. CDR1 is LNHDA, CDR2 SQIVND, per germline (reference sequence). CDR3 sequence (DNA): TGTGCCAGTAGTAAAGTGGGACTGGAGGATACGCAGTATTTT. Translation: CASSKVGLEDTQYF.

This clone was observed a handful of times. The gene calls are TRBV30 and TRBJ2-1; D may be TRBD1 or TRBD2 (6 bases each). V was pared by 3 bases and J by 6 bases, with 12 bases between. Germline CDR1 is GTSNPN and CDR2 is SVGIG (reference sequence). The CDR3 sequence is 13 residues long. CDR3 sequence reads: CAWSGGDLNEQFF. The CDR3 nucleotides read TGTGCCTGGAGCGGGGGCGATCTCAATGAGCAGTTCTTC.

This chain links TRBV7-9 with TRBJ2-5; 9 bases agree with TRBD1. V was pared by 5 bases and J by 4 bases, with 2 bases of the junction left unmatched. Germline assignment: CDR1 SEHNR and CDR2 FQNEAQ (reference sequence). This CDR3 region has 13 residues. Written as DNA, the CDR3 is TGTGCCAGCAGCCCACAGGGGGCAGAGACCCAGTACTTC. It encodes CASSPQGAETQYF. Complete variable domain (other parts from reference TRBV7-9 and TRBJ2-5): DTGVSQNPRHKITKRGQNVTFRCDPISEHNRLYWYRQTLGQGPEFLTYFQNEAQLEKSRLLSDRFSAERPKGSFSTLEIQRTEQGDSAMYLCASSPQGAETQYFGPGTRLLVL.

A few counts support this clone. The J gene is TRBJ2-5, the V gene TRBV5-6; 11 bases are shared with TRBD2. The CDR3 runs to 15 residues. The trim removed 1 base at V and 2 bases at J, leaving 1 base unmatched. CDR1 is SGHDT and CDR2 is YYEEEE in the germline V gene. The CDR3 nucleotides read TGTGCCAGCAGCTTGCGACTAGCGGGGCAAGAGACCCAGTACTTC. The encoded protein is CASSLRLAGQETQYF.

The CDR3 nucleotides read TGTGCCAGTAGTATAACCTCTAATGAAAAACTGTTTTTT. Amino acid sequence: CASSITSNEKLFF. The chain joins TRBV19 to TRBJ1-4; no firm D call. CDR3 length equals 13 residues. The germline V gene encodes CDR1 LNHDA and CDR2 SQIVND (reference sequence). Between the trimmed V and J ends, which lost 2 bases and 3 bases, there was a span of 4 bases.

The chain has TRBV7-6 and TRBJ2-5, with D perhaps matching TRBD1 (6 bases). The CDR3 is 16 residues long. Germline V lookup: CDR1 SGHVS, CDR2 FNYEAQ. V lost 5 bases and J 2 bases, leaving 18 bases between the germline ends. CDR3 sequence: CASSPNTGMRQETQYF. CDR3 nucleotides: TGTGCCAGCAGCCCGAACACAGGGATGAGGCAAGAGACCCAGTACTTC. Together with reference TRBV7-6 and TRBJ2-5, the CDR3 gives the full variable domain: GAGVSQSPRYKVTKRGQDVALRCDPISGHVSLYWYRQALGQGPEFLTYFNYEAQQDKSGLPNDRFSAERPEGSISTLTIQRTEQRDSAMYRCASSPNTGMRQETQYFGPGTRLLVL.

V and J are TRBV6-6 and TRBJ1-1; TRBD1 aligns across 7 bases. The CDR3 is made up of 15 amino acids. V shed 6 bases and J 3 bases; nucleotides not matched to a gene: 10. Germline CDR1 reads MNHNY; CDR2 reads SVGAGI (reference sequence). The DNA of the CDR3 is TGTGCCAGCAGCATTGACAGGGCACCTTACACTGAAGCTTTCTTT. As protein: CASSIDRAPYTEAFF.

The genes are TRBV30 and TRBJ2-1; D is unclear. The V end lost 3 bases, the J end lost 0 bases, and 12 bases lay between the germline ends. CDR1 GTSNPN and CDR2 SVGIG come from the germline V gene (reference sequence). The length of the CDR3 is 15 residues. The CDR3 region is CAWRVPLSSYNEQFF. The CDR3 DNA reads TGTGCCTGGAGGGTCCCGCTCAGCTCCTACAATGAGCAGTTCTTC. Variable domain in full (rest from reference TRBV30 and TRBJ2-1): SQTIHQWPATLVQPVGSPLSLECTVEGTSNPNLYWYRQAAGRGLQLLFYSVGIGQISSEVPQNLSASRPQDRQFILSSKKLLLSDSGFYLCAWRVPLSSYNEQFFGPGTRLTVL.

The chain uses TRBV29-1 and TRBJ1-1, with TRBD1 as a possible D gene (5 bases). Germline CDR1 reads SQVTM; CDR2 reads ANQGSEA. The V gene lost 1 base and the J gene lost 10 bases, with 19 bases spanning the gap. The CDR3 consists of 14 residues. CDR3 protein: CSVEAVDLGGGAFF. The DNA for the CDR3 is TGCAGCGTTGAAGCAGTCGATCTTGGCGGGGGAGCTTTCTTT. Variable domain in full (rest from reference TRBV29-1 and TRBJ1-1): SAVISQKPSRDICQRGTSLTIQCQVDSQVTMMFWYRQQPGQSLTLIATANQGSEATYESGFVIDKFPISRPNLTFSTLTVSNMSPEDSSIYLCSVEAVDLGGGAFFGQGTRLTVV.